This TCR beta chain appears in the sequencing data of a study of HIV-infected patients and healthy controls. This clonotype came up many times. Germline V CDR1 and CDR2: SGHDN, FVKESK. The CDR3 is 15 residues long. The V end was cut by 1 base, the J end by 1 base, with 10 bases between. TCRdb re-called the 5' RACE reads through MiXCR, storing one row per CDR3 protein. The sample holds tens of thousands of distinct CDR3 sequences, 15% to 20% seen once. Sequenced: CD4+ T cells from blood. The sequence derives from a human donor in good health. The genes are TRBV14 and TRBJ2-5; weak D call: TRBD2 (6 bases). The CDR3 sequence is CASSQALALQETQYF. The DNA for the CDR3 is TGTGCCAGCAGCCAAGCTCTAGCGCTCCAAGAGACCCAGTACTTC.